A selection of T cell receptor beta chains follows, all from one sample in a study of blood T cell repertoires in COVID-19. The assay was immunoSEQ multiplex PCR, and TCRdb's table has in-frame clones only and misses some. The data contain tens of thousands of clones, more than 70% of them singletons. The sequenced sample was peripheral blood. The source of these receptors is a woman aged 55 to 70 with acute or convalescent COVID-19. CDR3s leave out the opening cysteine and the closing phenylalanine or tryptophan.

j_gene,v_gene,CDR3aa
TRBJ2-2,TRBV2,ASKLTVLGELF
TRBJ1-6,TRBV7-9,ASSSGTGDSPLH
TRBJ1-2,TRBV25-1,ASSAPGHNGYT
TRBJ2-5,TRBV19,ASSSGLHRETQY
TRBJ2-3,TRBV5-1,ASSLGNGGLGTDTQY
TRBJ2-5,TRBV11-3,ASSLDRSQTQY
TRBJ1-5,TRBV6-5,ASSYGRDQPQH
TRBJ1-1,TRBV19,ASSAPGRPLNTEAF
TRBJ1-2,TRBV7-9,ASSLDPSYGYT
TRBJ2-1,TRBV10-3,ASGTSANNEQF
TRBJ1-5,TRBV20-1,SASPREVGQPQH
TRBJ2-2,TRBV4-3,ASSQVTSGANTGELF
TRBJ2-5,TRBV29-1,SVEDFGGQETQY
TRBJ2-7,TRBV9,ASSVAGQSFYEQY
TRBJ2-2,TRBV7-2,ASSLGERGGRSGELF
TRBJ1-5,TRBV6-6,ASSPGQGPYSNQPQH
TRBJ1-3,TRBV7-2,ASTLQGPGNTIY
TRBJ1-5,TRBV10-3,ATSPGQGQPQH
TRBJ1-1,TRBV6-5,ASSSGHLNTEAF
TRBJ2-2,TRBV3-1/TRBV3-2,ASIDRDAGELF
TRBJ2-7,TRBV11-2,ASSPAPGQGYEQY
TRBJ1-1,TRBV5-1,ASSSPGLNTEAF
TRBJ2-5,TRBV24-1,ATSDPAGPLQETQY
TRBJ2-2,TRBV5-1,ASSLDNPTGELF
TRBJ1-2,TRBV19,ASSIVNRHYGYT
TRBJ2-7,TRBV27,ASSFSGLHYEQY
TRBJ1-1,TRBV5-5,ASSSNTGTGGTEAF
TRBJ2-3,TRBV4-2,ASSQGRGTRRVSTDTQY
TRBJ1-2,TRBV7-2,ASSLGGQGALGYT
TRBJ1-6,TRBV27,ASSSGAGGNSPLH
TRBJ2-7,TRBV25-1,ASSELESSYEQY
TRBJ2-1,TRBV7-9,ASSLVGSGGIREQF
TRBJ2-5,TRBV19,ASSVGLQETQY
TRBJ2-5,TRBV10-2,ASRFGTGKETQY
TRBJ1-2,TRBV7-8,ASSLLQGLGYT
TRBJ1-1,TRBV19,ASSPRDRGPSTEAF
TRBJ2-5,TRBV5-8,ASSLGSEGEETQY
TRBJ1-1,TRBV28,ASSHRGYTEAF
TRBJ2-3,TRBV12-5,ASGSPPTDTQY
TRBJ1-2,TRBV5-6,ASSLLQGYGYT
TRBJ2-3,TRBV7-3,ASSLGLATDTQY
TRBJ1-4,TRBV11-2,ASSFAGEEKLF
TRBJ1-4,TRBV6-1,ASSGTGTGTTNEKLF
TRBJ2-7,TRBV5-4,ASSSATSSDEQY
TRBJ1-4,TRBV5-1,ASRRGTGGNEKLF
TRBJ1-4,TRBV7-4,ASSLELGGQTNEKLF
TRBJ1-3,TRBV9,ASSVVQDSGNTIY